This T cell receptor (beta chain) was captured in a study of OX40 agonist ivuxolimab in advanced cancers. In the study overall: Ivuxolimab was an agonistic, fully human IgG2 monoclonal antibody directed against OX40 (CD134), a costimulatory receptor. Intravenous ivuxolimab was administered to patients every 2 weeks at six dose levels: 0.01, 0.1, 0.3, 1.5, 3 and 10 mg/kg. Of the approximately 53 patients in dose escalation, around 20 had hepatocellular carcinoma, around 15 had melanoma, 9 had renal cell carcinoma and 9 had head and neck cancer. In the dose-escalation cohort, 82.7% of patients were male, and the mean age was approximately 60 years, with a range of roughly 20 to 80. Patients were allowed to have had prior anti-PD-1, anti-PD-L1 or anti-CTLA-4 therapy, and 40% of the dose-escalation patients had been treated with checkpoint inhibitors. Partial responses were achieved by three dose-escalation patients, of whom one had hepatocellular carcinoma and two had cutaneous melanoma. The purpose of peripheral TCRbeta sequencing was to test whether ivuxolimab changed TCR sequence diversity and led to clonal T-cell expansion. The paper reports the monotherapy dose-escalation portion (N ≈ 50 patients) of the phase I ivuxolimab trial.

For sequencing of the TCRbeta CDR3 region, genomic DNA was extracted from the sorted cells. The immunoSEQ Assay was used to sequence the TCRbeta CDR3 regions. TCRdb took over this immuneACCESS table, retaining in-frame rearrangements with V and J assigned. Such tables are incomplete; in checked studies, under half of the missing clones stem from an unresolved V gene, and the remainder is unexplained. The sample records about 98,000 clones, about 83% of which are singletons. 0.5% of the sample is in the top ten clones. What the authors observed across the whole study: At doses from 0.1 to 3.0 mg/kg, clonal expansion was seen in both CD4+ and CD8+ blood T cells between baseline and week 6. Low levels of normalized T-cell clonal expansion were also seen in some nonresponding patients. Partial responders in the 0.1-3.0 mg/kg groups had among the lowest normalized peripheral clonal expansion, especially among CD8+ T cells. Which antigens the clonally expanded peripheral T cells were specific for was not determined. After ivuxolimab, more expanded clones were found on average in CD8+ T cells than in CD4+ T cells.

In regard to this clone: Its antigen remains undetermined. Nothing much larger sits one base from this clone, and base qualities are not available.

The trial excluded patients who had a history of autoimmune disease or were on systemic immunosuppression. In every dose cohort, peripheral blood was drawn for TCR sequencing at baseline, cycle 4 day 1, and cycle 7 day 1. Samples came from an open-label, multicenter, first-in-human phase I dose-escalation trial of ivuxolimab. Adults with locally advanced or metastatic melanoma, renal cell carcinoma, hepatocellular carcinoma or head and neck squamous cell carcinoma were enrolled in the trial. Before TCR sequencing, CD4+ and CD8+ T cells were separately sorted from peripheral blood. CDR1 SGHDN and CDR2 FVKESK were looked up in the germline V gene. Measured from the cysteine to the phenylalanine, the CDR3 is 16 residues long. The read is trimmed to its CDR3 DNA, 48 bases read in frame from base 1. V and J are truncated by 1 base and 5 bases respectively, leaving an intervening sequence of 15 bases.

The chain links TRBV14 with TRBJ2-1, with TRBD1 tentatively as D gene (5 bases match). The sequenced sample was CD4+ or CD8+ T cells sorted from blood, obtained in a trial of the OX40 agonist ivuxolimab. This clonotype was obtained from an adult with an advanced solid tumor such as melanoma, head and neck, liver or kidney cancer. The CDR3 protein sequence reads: CASSQVVGVQHNEQFF. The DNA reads TGTGCCAGCAGCCAAGTGGTAGGGGTCCAGCACAATGAGCAGTTCTTC.